This entry concerns a single T cell receptor (beta chain). The data were obtained in a study of blood T cell repertoires in COVID-19. Across the whole study: Spain, Italy and the United States supplied samples that represented acute and convalescent COVID-19. Nucleic acid was either cDNA or gDNA, and it came from T cells, B-cell-depleted T cells, or PBMCs.

Authors' processing steps: Scientists estimated how many nucleated cells there were by amplifying reference gene primers. Generated by immunoSEQ multiplex PCR, the TCRdb table keeps only in-frame clones and is missing some. V and J calls and clone size are those listed in that table; D and trimming were worked out from the DNA. The table has 54,000 or so clones, about 83% seen once; the top ten hold 20% to 25%. Per germline, CDR1 MNHEY and CDR2 SVGAGI. CDR3 size: 15 residues. Trimming removed 5 bases at V and 3 bases at J, with 13 bases between. The J gene is TRBJ2-2, the V gene TRBV6-5; no definite D call. The specimen was peripheral blood. The clonotype was recovered from a woman of 80 years or more with acute or convalescent COVID-19. CDR3 bases: TGTGCCAGCAGTAAATACCATCGGGACACCGGGGAGCTGTTTTTT. Its translation: CASSKYHRDTGELFF.